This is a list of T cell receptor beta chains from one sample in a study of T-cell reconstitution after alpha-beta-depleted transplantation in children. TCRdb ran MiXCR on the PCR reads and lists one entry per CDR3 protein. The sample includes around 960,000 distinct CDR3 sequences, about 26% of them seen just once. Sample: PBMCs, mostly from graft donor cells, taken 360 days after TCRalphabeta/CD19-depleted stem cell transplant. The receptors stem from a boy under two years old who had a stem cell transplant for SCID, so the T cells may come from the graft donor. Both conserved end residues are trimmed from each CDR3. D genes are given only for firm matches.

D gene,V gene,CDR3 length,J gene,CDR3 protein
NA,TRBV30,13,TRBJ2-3,AWSVRSDGTDTQY
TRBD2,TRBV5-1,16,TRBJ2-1,ASSTGLAGGLSYNEQF
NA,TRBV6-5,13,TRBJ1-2,ASSYEGEWGYGYT
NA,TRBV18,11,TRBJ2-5,ASLPDRQETQY
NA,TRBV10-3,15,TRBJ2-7,AISEGGSSTLSYEQY
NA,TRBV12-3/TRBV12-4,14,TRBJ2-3,ASSFRGGTSTDTQY
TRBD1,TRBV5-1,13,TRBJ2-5,ASSWTGVRKETQY
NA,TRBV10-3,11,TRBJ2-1,AISAGERGEQF
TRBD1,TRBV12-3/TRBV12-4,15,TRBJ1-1,ASSTGTGDGVNTEAF
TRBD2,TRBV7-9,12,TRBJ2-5,ASWAGGFQETQY
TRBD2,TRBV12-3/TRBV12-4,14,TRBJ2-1,ASSLARAGGLDEQF
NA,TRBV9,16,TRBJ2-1,ASRPLSGGVISYNEQF
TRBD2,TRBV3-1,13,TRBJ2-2,ASSQVAGGAGELF
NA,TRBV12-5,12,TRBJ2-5,ASLIDEGQETQY
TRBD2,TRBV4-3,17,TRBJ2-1,ASSQDGSGGFWFYNEQF
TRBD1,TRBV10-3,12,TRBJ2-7,AIKLDRADYEQY
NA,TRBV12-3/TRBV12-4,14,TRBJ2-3,ASSKGITRTGDTQY
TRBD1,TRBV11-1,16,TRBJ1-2,ASSPQRQGGGLYYGYT
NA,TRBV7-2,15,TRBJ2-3,ASSLGGRFTSTDTQY
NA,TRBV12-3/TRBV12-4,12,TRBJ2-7,ASSPRVQGYEQY
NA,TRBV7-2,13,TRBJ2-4,ASSLGPVAKNIQY
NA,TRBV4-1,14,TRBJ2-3,ASSQVAARSADTQY
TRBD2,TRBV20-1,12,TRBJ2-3,STYSGGAGDTQY
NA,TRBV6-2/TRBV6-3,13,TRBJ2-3,ASSYLRLATDTQY
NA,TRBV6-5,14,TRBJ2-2,ASSYSSTPSTGELF
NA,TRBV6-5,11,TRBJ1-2,ASSYVQNYGYT
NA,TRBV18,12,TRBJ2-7,ASSPPFPSYEQY
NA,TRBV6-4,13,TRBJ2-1,ASSDSRRGVNEQF
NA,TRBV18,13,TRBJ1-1,ASSPLTGINTEAF
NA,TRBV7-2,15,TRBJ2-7,ASNGGPGRGLSYEQY
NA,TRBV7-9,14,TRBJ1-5,ASSLGGANSNQPQH
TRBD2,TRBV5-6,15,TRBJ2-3,ASSNPRVAGAPDTQY
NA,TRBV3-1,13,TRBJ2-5,ASSQDTLAVETQY
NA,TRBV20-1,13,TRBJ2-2,SARDMARDTGELF
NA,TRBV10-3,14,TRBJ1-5,AITTLRQEWNQPQH
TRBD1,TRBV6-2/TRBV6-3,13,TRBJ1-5,ASSYRARGTGPQH